The 21 T cell receptor beta chains below all came from one sample that was sequenced in a study of shared clonotypes between healthy human individuals. Produced via immunoSEQ multiplex PCR; TCRdb's table is partial and in-frame only. The data contain 450,000 to 600,000 clones, around 80% of them singletons. Material: PBMCs. The receptors stem from a woman in her thirties or forties in good health. Some clones in this sample may be carry-over from other donors' samples.

This chain uses TRBV11-1 with TRBJ1-1; D ambiguous. The CDR3 has 13 amino acids. The V end was cut by 3 bases, the J end by 4 bases, with 9 bases between. In germline, CDR1 is SGHAT, CDR2 FQDESV (reference sequence). The CDR3 DNA sequence: TGTGCCAGCAGCTTGGGAGAGGGCACTGAAGCTTTCTTT. The encoded protein is CASSLGEGTEAFF.

This clone was found once. This chain joins TRBV7-3 and TRBJ2-1, with D perhaps TRBD2 (6 bases). Trimming pared 8 bases from V and 2 bases from J, leaving 13 bases between. The CDR3 has 14 residues. The germline CDR1 and CDR2 sequences are SGHTA and FQGTGA. CDR3 amino acids: CASGASAAYNEQFF. In nucleotides, the CDR3 is TGTGCCAGCGGGGCTAGCGCAGCCTACAATGAGCAGTTCTTC.

This chain connects TRBV7-8 to TRBJ2-7; D is undetermined. The germline CDR1 and CDR2 sequences are SGHVS and FQNEAQ. The CDR3 runs to 13 residues. V was pared by 1 base and J by 3 bases, with 7 bases between. CDR3 region: CASSLDFYYEQYF. The CDR3, as DNA: TGTGCCAGCAGCTTAGACTTTTACTACGAGCAGTACTTC. The whole variable domain, remainder taken from reference TRBV7-8 and TRBJ2-7, is GAGVSQSPRYKVAKRGQDVALRCDPISGHVSLFWYQQALGQGPEFLTYFQNEAQLDKSGLPSDRFFAERPEGSVSTLKIQRTQQEDSAVYLCASSLDFYYEQYFGPGTRLTVT.

The genes are TRBV5-4 and TRBJ2-7; 9 bases agree with TRBD2. This CDR3 comprises 15 residues. The junction had 8 bases not matched to a gene; V was cut back by 0 bases and J by 7 bases. Germline V gives CDR1 SGHNT, CDR2 YYREEE (reference sequence). The CDR3 DNA is TGTGCCAGCAGCTTGGGTAGCGGGAGTGGAAAAGAGCAGTACTTC. Translating gives CASSLGSGSGKEQYF.

The chain has TRBV5-1 and TRBJ1-5; D perhaps matches TRBD1 (6 bases). The CDR3 is 14 amino acids. V was pared by 4 bases and J by 4 bases, with 12 bases between. CDR1 and CDR2 from the germline V gene are SGHRS and YFSETQ. The CDR3 sequence is CASSRTDENQPQHF. As DNA, the CDR3 is TGCGCCAGCAGCCGGACAGATGAAAATCAGCCCCAGCATTTT.

The CDR3 DNA reads as TGTGCCAGCAGCTTGGATAGCAATCAGCCCCAGCATTTT. It specifies CASSLDSNQPQHF. The V call is TRBV5-5, the J call TRBJ1-5; D call uncertain. Trimming removed 0 bases from V and 0 bases from J, with 1 base in between. The CDR3 totals 13 residues. CDR1 and CDR2 from the germline V gene are SGHKS and YYEKEE (reference sequence).

The rearrangement links TRBV5-4 to TRBJ1-5; D is unclear. There are 15 residues in the CDR3. V dropped 0 bases and J dropped 0 bases, with 7 bases sitting between them. CDR1 is SGHNT, CDR2 YYREEE, per germline (reference sequence). Here the CDR3 reads CASSLDADSNQPQHF. The CDR3 DNA reads TGTGCCAGCAGCTTGGACGCAGATAGCAATCAGCCCCAGCATTTT. Using reference TRBV5-4 and TRBJ1-5 for the parts outside the CDR3, the full variable domain is ETGVTQSPTHLIKTRGQQVTLRCSSQSGHNTVSWYQQALGQGPQFIFQYYREEENGRGNFPPRFSGLQFPNYSSELNVNALELDDSALYLCASSLDADSNQPQHFGDGTRLSIL.

The genes are TRBV7-2 and TRBJ1-5, with 8 positions matching TRBD1. The germline CDR1 and CDR2 sequences are SGHTA and FQGNSA. V lost 5 bases to trimming and J lost 6 bases; unmatched junction nucleotides: 9. This CDR3 contains 15 residues. CDR3 in amino acids: CASSAGTGGGQPQHF. The CDR3 DNA reads TGTGCCAGCAGCGCCGGGACAGGAGGGGGTCAGCCCCAGCATTTT. The full variable domain, rest sourced from reference TRBV7-2 and TRBJ1-5, is GAGVSQSPSNKVTEKGKDVELRCDPISGHTALYWYRQSLGQGLEFLIYFQGNSAPDKSGLPSDRFSAERTGGSVSTLTIQRTQQEDSAVYLCASSAGTGGGQPQHFGDGTRLSIL.

The rearrangement uses TRBV15 and TRBJ1-1; D possibly corresponds to TRBD1 (6 bases). Trimming removed 0 bases from V and 8 bases from J, with 22 bases in between. Germline V gene lookup returns CDR1 LNHNV and CDR2 YYDKDF (reference sequence). This CDR3 is built from 17 residues. This CDR3 reads CATSRDLGYRVASEAFF. CDR3 nucleotides: TGTGCCACCAGCAGAGATCTGGGGTACAGGGTAGCTTCCGAAGCTTTCTTT.

The V and J genes are TRBV7-7 and TRBJ1-1; no definite D call. V lost 5 bases to trimming and J lost 7 bases, with 17 bases between them. The germline gives CDR1 SSHAT, CDR2 FNYEAQ (reference sequence). This CDR3 is built from 14 residues. This CDR3 reads CASSPIAGIGEAFF. CDR3 nucleotide sequence: TGTGCCAGCAGCCCTATCGCGGGGATAGGTGAAGCTTTCTTT. Drawing the rest from reference TRBV7-7 and TRBJ1-1, the complete variable domain is GAGVSQSPRYKVTKRGQDVTLRCDPISSHATLYWYQQALGQGPEFLTYFNYEAQPDKSGLPSDRFSAERPEGSISTLTIQRTEQRDSAMYRCASSPIAGIGEAFFGQGTRLTVV.

The chain is built from TRBV5-1 and TRBJ1-2, with D perhaps TRBD1 (5 bases). Trimming took off 3 bases at V and 0 bases at J, with 6 bases between the two ends. This CDR3 region has 13 residues. Per the germline V gene, CDR1 is SGHRS and CDR2 is YFSETQ. CDR3 region: CASSSQANYGYTF. CDR3 DNA sequence: TGCGCCAGCAGCTCACAGGCTAACTATGGCTACACCTTC.

This chain uses TRBV15 with TRBJ1-2, with 7 bases matching TRBD1. CDR1 and CDR2 from the germline V gene are LNHNV and YYDKDF (reference sequence). Trimming at V came to 0 bases and at J to 1 base, leaving 5 bases not matched to a gene. The CDR3 loop spans 16 amino acids. The CDR3 spells CATSRDLGTVNYGYTF. CDR3 coding DNA: TGTGCCACCAGCAGAGATCTTGGGACAGTTAACTATGGCTACACCTTC.

To note about this clone: With a much larger clone just one base away, this may be a read error. The sample carries other DNA sequences with the same CDR3. The rearrangement joins TRBV11-2 to TRBJ2-2; a possible D gene is TRBD2 (5 bases). This CDR3 has 14 residues. Germline V CDR1 and CDR2: SGHAT, FQNNGV. The CDR3 protein is CASSLDRATGELFF. CDR3 nucleotide sequence: TGTGCCAGCAGCTTAGATAGGGCCACCGGGGAGCTGTTCTTT.

The chain links TRBV18 to TRBJ2-7, with 11 bases aligning to TRBD1. The CDR3 covers 16 residues. CDR1 is KGHSH and CDR2 is LQKENI in the germline V gene. Germline trimming cut 3 bases from V and 2 bases from J; bases unmatched to any gene: 6. For the CDR3, the DNA is TGTGCCAGCTCACCCGTCCCGGGACAGGGGGCCTACGAGCAGTACTTC. Translating it yields CASSPVPGQGAYEQYF. Supplemented by reference TRBV18 and TRBJ2-7, the full variable domain reads NAGVMQNPRHLVRRRGQEARLRCSPMKGHSHVYWYRQLPEEGLKFMVYLQKENIIDESGMPKERFSAEFPKEGPSILRIQQVVRGDSAAYFCASSPVPGQGAYEQYFGPGTRLTVT.

This chain links TRBV27 with TRBJ1-6; TRBD1 matches 10 bases. CDR1 and CDR2 from the germline V gene are MNHEY and SMNVEV (reference sequence). The junction had 6 bases not matched to a gene; V was cut back by 6 bases and J by 10 bases. The CDR3 loop spans 14 amino acids. The CDR3 sequence: CASSWDRGGSPLHF. DNA for the CDR3: TGTGCCAGCAGCTGGGACAGGGGAGGATCACCCCTCCACTTT.

This chain joins TRBV5-1 and TRBJ2-3, with TRBD2 matching 11 bases. The CDR3 is made up of 13 amino acids. Germline values: CDR1 SGHRS, CDR2 YFSETQ. V shed 8 bases, J shed 6 bases, and the junction held 5 bases outside the gene matches. CDR3 in amino acids: CASKLAGVDTQYF. The CDR3, as DNA: TGCGCCAGTAAACTAGCGGGAGTCGATACGCAGTATTTT.

This sequence joins TRBV27 and TRBJ2-1; D might be TRBD2 (5 bases). This CDR3 has 11 amino acids. The germline V gene has CDR1 MNHEY and CDR2 SMNVEV (reference sequence). The V end was cut by 4 bases, the J end by 7 bases, with 5 bases between. This CDR3 reads CASSSGNEQFF. The CDR3 DNA is TGTGCCAGCAGTTCGGGGAATGAGCAGTTCTTC.

Notes on this clone: Possible read error: a much larger clone is one base away. The CDR3 coding sequence is TGTGCCAGCAGTGAAGCGCTAGGGATTAGTGGCTACACCTTC. Protein: CASSEALGISGYTF. The rearrangement links TRBV2 to TRBJ1-2; D not certain. This CDR3 comprises 14 residues. Trimming took off 0 bases at V and 7 bases at J, with 12 bases between the two ends. Germline V gives CDR1 SNHLY, CDR2 FYNNEI.

In this sample, this clone turned up a few times. This chain connects TRBV23-1 to TRBJ1-2, with D perhaps matching TRBD1 (5 bases). TRBV23-1 carries the ORF label, with uncertain function. The CDR3 has 16 amino acids. Trimming shortened V by 6 bases and J by 2 bases, and 19 bases separated the two germline ends. The CDR3 is CASSYRRAGPNYGYTF. CDR3 in DNA: TGCGCCAGCAGCTATCGTCGCGCGGGGCCGAACTATGGCTACACCTTC.

V gene TRBV7-8 combines with J gene TRBJ1-1, with D unresolved. The CDR3 sequence is 13 residues long. V lost 1 base and J 10 bases, leaving 13 bases between the germline ends. CDR1 is SGHVS and CDR2 is FQNEAQ in the germline V gene. The DNA of the CDR3 is TGTGCCAGCAGCTTAGTGTTTGGCGGAGCAGCTTTCTTT. Encoded protein: CASSLVFGGAAFF.

This chain uses TRBV11-1 with TRBJ1-4, with D unresolved. V was trimmed by 5 bases and J by 0 bases, leaving 10 bases between them. This CDR3 is built from 15 residues. Germline CDR1 is SGHAT and CDR2 is FQDESV (reference sequence). The CDR3 coding sequence is TGTGCCAGCAGCGAGACGGTTGCAACTAATGAAAAACTGTTTTTT. It specifies CASSETVATNEKLFF.